Each of the 5 T cell receptor beta chains below was sequenced from the same sample in a study of cytomegalovirus exposure and HLA in healthy donors (TCRdb year 2017). Libraries came from the immunoSEQ multiplex PCR assay. The multiplex PCR relied on a mix of 60 forward primers for TCR Vbeta segments and 13 reverse primers for TCR Jbeta segments. TCRdb holds this immuneACCESS table with in-frame rearrangements only. Some clones are missing; in checked studies, unresolved V genes explain under half, and the rest has no known cause. This sample holds approximately 130,000 clones; more than 80% were observed only once. About 7% of the sample belongs to the ten largest clones. Sequenced sample: PBMCs. Every receptor here comes from a woman between 25 and 40 years old in good health and CMV-seropositive.

The V gene is TRBV15, the J gene TRBJ1-6, with 9 bases fitting TRBD1. The V segment lost 7 bases and the J segment 13 bases; nucleotides outside the gene matches: 11. The CDR3 sequence is 14 residues long. Germline lookup yields CDR1 LNHNV and CDR2 YYDKDF (reference sequence). This CDR3 is CATTPGQGPGPLHF. Here the CDR3 DNA reads TGTGCCACCACACCGGGACAGGGCCCGGGGCCCCTCCACTTT.

V is TRBV11-1 and J is TRBJ2-3, with D hard to call. The CDR3 is 12 residues long. Germline loops: CDR1 SGHAT, CDR2 FQDESV (reference sequence). V was trimmed by 3 bases and J by 3 bases, leaving 4 bases between them. The CDR3 spells CASSFETDTQYF. The CDR3, as DNA: TGTGCCAGCAGCTTTGAGACAGATACGCAGTATTTT. The whole variable domain, remainder taken from reference TRBV11-1 and TRBJ2-3, is EAEVAQSPRYKITEKSQAVAFWCDPISGHATLYWYRQILGQGPELLVQFQDESVVDDSQLPKDRFSAERLKGVDSTLKIQPAELGDSAMYLCASSFETDTQYFGPGTRLTVL.

The chain is built from TRBV30 and TRBJ2-3; 7 bases are shared with TRBD2. CDR3 length: 12 amino acids. Germline lookup yields CDR1 GTSNPN and CDR2 SVGIG (reference sequence). Trimming removed 3 bases from V and 6 bases from J; junction bases left unmatched: 3. The CDR3 reads CAWRWGGDTQYF. Here the CDR3 DNA reads TGTGCCTGGAGGTGGGGAGGGGATACGCAGTATTTT.

This sequence joins TRBV5-1 and TRBJ2-1; 10 bases are shared with TRBD2. The CDR3 spans 15 residues. Germline-derived CDR1 and CDR2 are SGHRS and YFSETQ. V was pared by 3 bases and J by 10 bases, with 10 bases of the junction left unmatched. Here the CDR3 DNA reads TGCGCCAGCAGCTCCCCGATAGCGGGAGGTGGCGAGCAGTTCTTC. Translation: CASSSPIAGGGEQFF. The variable domain in full, completed from reference TRBV5-1 and TRBJ2-1, reads KAGVTQTPRYLIKTRGQQVTLSCSPISGHRSVSWYQQTPGQGLQFLFEYFSETQRNKGNFPGRFSGRQFSNSRSEMNVSTLELGDSALYLCASSSPIAGGGEQFFGPGTRLTVL.

In this sample, this clone turned up a few times. The chain employs TRBV30 and TRBJ2-2; 10 positions agree with TRBD1. There are 16 residues in the CDR3. With 3 bases clipped from V and 2 bases from J, the junction kept 6 bases outside the gene matches. Germline assignment: CDR1 GTSNPN and CDR2 SVGIG (reference sequence). CDR3 coding DNA: TGTGCCTGGAGGAAAACGACAGGGGGCAACACCGGGGAGCTGTTTTTT. Amino acids: CAWRKTTGGNTGELFF.